Listed below are T cell receptor beta chains from one sample, sequenced in a study of shared clonotypes between healthy human individuals. The data were produced by immunoSEQ multiplex PCR, yet TCRdb's version contains in-frame clones alone and is incomplete. Here the sample spans roughly 2.4 million clones, approximately 94% being singletons. Sequenced: naive CD4+ T cells sorted from blood. These TCRs come from a young man in good health. CDR3s include the opening cysteine and the closing phenylalanine or tryptophan. D genes are given only for firm matches. A clone size is listed for some rows: how often the clone was seen (once, few, many), or a class if it is expanded.

D gene	V gene	J gene	clone size	CDR3 protein	CDR3 DNA
TRBD1	TRBV25-1	TRBJ1-1	NA	CASSVGQANTEAFF	TGTGCCAGCAGTGTGGGACAGGCGAACACTGAAGCTTTCTTT
NA	TRBV4-3	TRBJ2-2	NA	CASSRFPTTNTGELFF	TGCGCCAGCAGCCGATTCCCAACGACGAACACCGGGGAGCTGTTTTTT
NA	TRBV7-2	TRBJ1-4	NA	CASSLDGNEKLFF	TGTGCCAGCAGCTTGGACGGTAATGAAAAACTGTTTTTT
TRBD1	TRBV10-3	TRBJ2-1	NA	CAISAQGLAYNEQFF	TGTGCCATCAGTGCACAGGGGCTCGCTTACAATGAGCAGTTCTTC
NA	TRBV30	TRBJ2-7	NA	CAWRPGQGSYEQYF	TGTGCCTGGAGGCCCGGCCAGGGCTCCTACGAGCAGTACTTC
NA	TRBV2	TRBJ2-3	NA	CASRVSVVDTQYF	TGTGCCAGCAGGGTTAGCGTGGTAGATACGCAGTATTTT
TRBD1	TRBV19	TRBJ2-7	NA	CASSRAVGTGAYEQYF	TGTGCCAGTAGTCGGGCCGTAGGGACAGGAGCCTACGAGCAGTACTTC
NA	TRBV6-1	TRBJ1-4	once	CASSGALVNEKLFF	TGTGCCAGCAGTGGAGCGTTAGTAAATGAAAAACTGTTTTTT
NA	TRBV7-9	TRBJ2-3	NA	CASSPETLTDTQYF	TGTGCCAGCAGCCCCGAAACACTCACAGATACGCAGTATTTT
NA	TRBV27	TRBJ1-2	NA	CASSPRRDLPNGYTF	TGTGCCAGCAGTCCCCGGCGGGACCTCCCCAACGGCTACACCTTC
TRBD1	TRBV5-1	TRBJ1-1	NA	CASSLTGKGDTEAFF	TGCGCCAGCAGCCTGACAGGGAAGGGAGACACTGAAGCTTTCTTT
NA	TRBV6-5	TRBJ2-7	NA	CASSRRGVEQYF	TGTGCCAGCAGTAGAAGAGGGGTCGAGCAGTACTTC
NA	TRBV5-6	TRBJ2-2	NA	CASSSSPGIFTGELFF	TGTGCCAGCAGCTCCTCGCCCGGGATCTTCACCGGGGAGCTGTTTTTT
NA	TRBV7-9	TRBJ2-3	NA	CASSLAVTDTQYF	TGTGCCAGCAGCTTAGCGGTCACAGATACGCAGTATTTT
NA	TRBV30	TRBJ2-5	NA	CAWSSQGSETQYF	TGTGCCTGGAGTTCCCAGGGGTCCGAGACCCAGTACTTC
NA	TRBV30	TRBJ2-3	NA	CAWSVGGTDTQYF	TGTGCCTGGAGTGTTGGCGGCACAGATACGCAGTATTTT
NA	TRBV30	TRBJ2-3	NA	CAWSPGQSTSTDTQYF	TGTGCCTGGAGTCCCGGACAGTCAACCAGCACAGATACGCAGTATTTT
NA	TRBV1	TRBJ1-4	NA	CTSPDRGHGSNEKLFF	TGCACCAGCCCGGACCGGGGGCATGGATCTAATGAAAAACTGTTTTTT
TRBD2	TRBV7-8	TRBJ2-1	NA	CASSPVLAEDNEQFF	TGTGCCAGCAGCCCCGTACTAGCGGAAGACAATGAGCAGTTCTTC
TRBD1	TRBV5-1	TRBJ1-2	NA	CASSMGQGFPYGYTF	TGCGCCAGCAGCATGGGACAGGGGTTTCCCTATGGCTACACCTTC
TRBD1	TRBV7-2	TRBJ1-5	NA	CASSVGQVVQPQHF	TGTGCCAGCAGCGTAGGACAGGTGGTGCAGCCCCAGCATTTT
TRBD2	TRBV7-7	TRBJ2-2	once	CASRYSGTGELFF	TGTGCTAGCAGATATAGCGGGACCGGGGAGCTGTTTTTT
TRBD2	TRBV6-5	TRBJ2-3	NA	CASSSLAGRSTDTQYF	TGTGCCAGCAGTTCCCTAGCGGGGAGGAGCACAGATACGCAGTATTTT
TRBD2	TRBV19	TRBJ2-1	NA	CASSETSGGGEQFF	TGTGCCAGTAGTGAGACTAGCGGGGGTGGTGAGCAGTTCTTC
NA	TRBV18	TRBJ1-1	NA	CASSPSLTATGTEAFF	TGTGCCAGCTCACCATCCCTGACCGCCACGGGTACTGAAGCTTTCTTT
TRBD1	TRBV10-3	TRBJ1-6	NA	CAISGQGPMNGSPLHF	TGTGCCATCAGCGGACAGGGGCCGATGAATGGTTCACCCCTCCACTTT